A single sample gave rise to the 15 T cell receptor beta chains below, sequenced in a study of shared clonotypes between healthy human individuals. Data came from immunoSEQ multiplex PCR; TCRdb stores just in-frame clones and leaves some out. The repertoire has 2 million or so clones, about 95% of them found once; the top ten carry 0.85% to 1.2%. Naive CD8 cells, CD45RO-negative and positively selected for CCR7, excluded terminally differentiated effector memory CD45RA+ cells. Sequencing used naive CD8+ T cells sorted from blood. Receptor source: a young man in good health.

The genes are TRBV18 and TRBJ2-5; 10 positions agree with TRBD2. The V segment lost 3 bases and the J segment 2 bases; nucleotides outside the gene matches: 3. CDR1 and CDR2 (germline): KGHSH, LQKENI. The CDR3 sequence is 15 residues long. CDR3 in DNA: TGTGCCAGCTCACCGGGACTAGCGTCTCAAGAGACCCAGTACTTC. It yields the protein CASSPGLASQETQYF.

V gene TRBV5-4 combines with J gene TRBJ1-2; weak D call: TRBD1 (5 bases). Germline-derived CDR1 and CDR2 are SGHNT and YYREEE (reference sequence). CDR3 length equals 13 residues. V dropped 1 base and J dropped 7 bases, with 11 bases sitting between them. The CDR3, as DNA: TGTGCCAGCAGCTTGCAGGGAAGTTTTGGCTACACCTTC. This translates into CASSLQGSFGYTF.

J is TRBJ1-4 and V is TRBV7-9, with unresolved D. This CDR3 contains 14 residues. Germline V lookup: CDR1 SEHNR, CDR2 FQNEAQ (reference sequence). V was pared by 6 bases and J by 8 bases, with 16 bases between. The CDR3 region is CASRRPGAVEKLFF. DNA of the CDR3: TGTGCCAGCAGGCGACCGGGTGCGGTGGAAAAACTGTTTTTT.

A word on this clone: The sample carries other DNA sequences with the same CDR3. This chain joins TRBV6-5 and TRBJ2-2; weak D call: TRBD1 (5 bases). This CDR3 has 15 amino acids. From germline, CDR1 is MNHEY and CDR2 SVGAGI. Trimming took off 2 bases at V and 5 bases at J, with 12 bases between the two ends. For the CDR3, the DNA is TGTGCCAGCAGTTACGGGCAGGGTGGGACCGGGGAGCTGTTTTTT. Protein sequence: CASSYGQGGTGELFF.

The chain joins TRBV7-9 to TRBJ2-7; D gene ambiguous. This CDR3 has 14 residues. The germline V gene encodes CDR1 SEHNR and CDR2 FQNEAQ (reference sequence). V lost 4 bases and J lost 0, with 10 bases in between. This CDR3 reads CASSSSLISYEQYF. The CDR3 DNA sequence: TGTGCCAGCAGCTCGAGTCTGATCTCCTACGAGCAGTACTTC.

V and J are TRBV29-1 and TRBJ2-3, with 7 bases fitting TRBD1. The CDR3 is 13 residues long. Germline CDR1 is SQVTM and CDR2 is ANQGSEA. J lost 5 bases, V lost 7 bases, and 9 bases had no gene match. CDR3 DNA: TGCAGCGAGACAGGGTTGGAAGAAGATACGCAGTATTTT. Translating it yields CSETGLEEDTQYF.

The J gene is TRBJ2-3, the V gene TRBV13, with D maybe TRBD2 (5 bases). The CDR3 is made up of 13 amino acids. Germline lookup yields CDR1 PRHDT and CDR2 FYEKMQ (reference sequence). The V end was cut by 2 bases, the J end by 4 bases, with 7 bases between. The CDR3 sequence: CASSLHSADTQYF. DNA of the CDR3: TGTGCCAGCAGCTTACATAGCGCAGATACGCAGTATTTT.

This clone was seen a few times. The same CDR3 also results from other DNA sequences found in this sample. This chain uses TRBV27 with TRBJ1-5; D might be TRBD1 (5 bases). CDR1 and CDR2 from the germline V gene are MNHEY and SMNVEV (reference sequence). This CDR3 comprises 14 residues. Trimming cost V 1 base and J 5 bases, with 9 bases left between them. The CDR3 loop is CASSLLGVDQPQHF. The CDR3 DNA reads TGTGCCAGCAGTTTATTGGGGGTCGATCAGCCCCAGCATTTT.

The rearrangement links TRBV10-2 to TRBJ2-7; tentative D call: TRBD1 (6 bases). V was trimmed by 5 bases and J by 3 bases, leaving 14 bases between them. The CDR3 is made up of 14 amino acids. CDR1 is WSHSY and CDR2 is SAAADI in the germline V gene. The CDR3 bases are TGCGCCAGCAGTCCAGGGGAAAAAAGCTACGAGCAGTACTTC. It codes for CASSPGEKSYEQYF.

The CDR3 nucleotides read TGCGCCAGCGCCAGGTGGCAGGAGGGTCAAGAGACCCAGTACTTC. This codes for CASARWQEGQETQYF. The chain uses TRBV5-1 and TRBJ2-5, with a tentative D call TRBD2 (6 bases). From germline, CDR1 is SGHRS and CDR2 YFSETQ. V gave up 7 bases and J gave up 2 bases, with 18 bases separating them. This CDR3 has 15 residues.

The chain employs TRBV6-6 and TRBJ2-7; tentatively, D is TRBD2 (6 bases). CDR1 is MNHNY and CDR2 is SVGAGI in the germline V gene (reference sequence). V was shortened by 6 bases and J by 6 bases, with 15 bases between the two germline ends. The CDR3 has 13 amino acids. CDR3 protein: CASSWEDGAEQYF. The CDR3 DNA sequence: TGTGCCAGCAGCTGGGAGGACGGGGCCGAGCAGTACTTC.

V usage is TRBV6-6 and J usage is TRBJ2-5; D assignment may be TRBD1 or TRBD2 (6 bases each). This CDR3 has 14 amino acids. Trimming shortened V by 7 bases and J by 5 bases, and 17 bases separated the two germline ends. CDR1 is MNHNY, CDR2 SVGAGI, per germline (reference sequence). The CDR3 is CASTRPGGPETQYF. The CDR3 bases are TGTGCCAGCACCAGGCCCGGGGGCCCGGAGACCCAGTACTTC.

In regard to this clone: Other DNA variants within this sample encode the same CDR3. The chain joins TRBV7-2 to TRBJ2-5; D unresolved. The length of the CDR3 is 13 residues. Trimming pared 1 base from V and 3 bases from J, leaving 6 bases between. The germline V gene has CDR1 SGHTA and CDR2 FQGNSA. The CDR3 loop reads CASSLDSEETQYF. The CDR3 DNA is TGTGCCAGCAGCTTAGACTCGGAAGAGACCCAGTACTTC.

This chain links TRBV10-1 with TRBJ1-5, with D possibly TRBD1 on 6 matching bases. CDR1 WNHNN and CDR2 SYGVQD come from the germline V gene (reference sequence). V was clipped by 4 bases and J by 3 bases, with 22 bases between them. This CDR3 has 18 residues. The CDR3 sequence is CASSVIDRRQQTNQPQHF. The CDR3 DNA reads TGCGCCAGCAGTGTCATAGACAGGAGACAGCAAACCAATCAGCCCCAGCATTTT.

The chain employs TRBV5-1 and TRBJ2-1; D perhaps matches TRBD1 (6 bases). Trimming removed 0 bases at V and 2 bases at J, with 18 bases between. The CDR3 length is 18 residues. Germline CDR1 is SGHRS and CDR2 is YFSETQ. CDR3 sequence: CASSLGDVRKGAYNEQFF. The CDR3 region has the DNA TGCGCCAGCAGCTTGGGGGACGTGCGAAAGGGGGCCTACAATGAGCAGTTCTTC.